This T cell receptor (beta chain) was sequenced during a study of blood T cell repertoires in COVID-19 (dated by TCRdb to 2020 to 2022). With regard to the full study: The collaborator samples originated in the United States, Italy and Spain and spanned the acute and convalescent phases of COVID-19. The prospective study material was composed of cDNA or gDNA derived from T cells, B-cell-depleted T cells, or PBMCs. Subjects who had been exposed to COVID-19, were actively infected with it, or had recovered from it provided the deeply sampled blood TCRbeta repertoires that made up the dataset. The repertoires were released in a freely available public database meant as a resource for research on the immune response to SARS-CoV-2. Samples came from the ongoing ImmuneRACE study (first 160 participants) plus 1,254 subjects from 6 global collaborators. The sample metadata nearly always contained a de-identified subject ID, COVID-19 status, age in years and sex. Where HLA class I and class II types were available, the types were taken from metadata supplied by the sample provider, not from assay-based typing.

TCRbeta CDR3 regions were amplified from genomic DNA by means of the immunoSEQ Assay, a bias-controlled multiplex PCR. Processing in the source paper ran as follows. The number of nucleated cells in each sample was estimated from the amplification of reference gene primers within the assay. To quantify the absolute abundance of each unique TCRbeta CDR3 rearrangement, sequence reads were collapsed and filtered. For each sample, productive Simpson clonality was calculated as the square root of Simpson's diversity index across productive rearrangements. As stored in TCRdb, this immuneACCESS dataset retains in-frame rearrangements with V and J assigned. A fraction of the clones does not appear; measured against another copy, unresolved V genes explain less than half of the discrepancy, and the remainder lacks a known reason. Clone size and V and J calls were adopted from that table, with D and trimming inferred from the DNA. The sample profile shows around 150,000 clones; over 70% of them were found once. The ten top clones hold 10% to 15% of the sample.

With respect to this clone: Its specific antigen is unknown. No base-level quality is on record; no much larger clone is a single base apart.

Participants in the prospective study were enrolled through a virtual design, were aged roughly 18 to 100 years, and lived in about two dozen United States geographic areas. In the prospective study, participants were assigned to cohorts based on the clinical history participants reported in a screening survey and a study questionnaire. Recovered participants in ImmuneRACE Cohort 3 were defined by two consecutive negative NP/OP PCR tests, clearance by a healthcare professional, or resolution of symptoms. In the prospective study, mobile phlebotomists collected whole blood, serum and a nasopharyngeal or oropharyngeal swab from each participant. Over a roughly two-month period, participants in the prospective study had the option of providing additional blood draws and questionnaires. Before DNA extraction, blood samples from the prospective study were shipped at room temperature or frozen. The study at large found these results: The quantity of clinical and demographic metadata differed by source and by participant and was supplied without curation.

The sequencing sample was made of PBMCs or T cells enriched from blood (not recorded which). The source of this sequence is a woman aged 60-75 years who had recovered from COVID-19.

This receptor has the CDR3 CASSPRGNEKLFF. The nucleotide sequence reads as follows: TGTGCCAGCAGCCCCAGGGGGAATGAAAAACTGTTTTTT. The chain joins TRBV28 to TRBJ1-4; 7 middle bases align to TRBD1. The CDR3, cysteine through phenylalanine, is 13 amino acids long. Only the CDR3 part of the read is kept: 39 bases, read in frame from the first base. V is pruned by 6 bases and J by 5 bases, leaving 3 bases of the junction without a gene match. Sequences MDHEN (CDR1) and SYDVKM (CDR2) are obtained from the germline V gene.